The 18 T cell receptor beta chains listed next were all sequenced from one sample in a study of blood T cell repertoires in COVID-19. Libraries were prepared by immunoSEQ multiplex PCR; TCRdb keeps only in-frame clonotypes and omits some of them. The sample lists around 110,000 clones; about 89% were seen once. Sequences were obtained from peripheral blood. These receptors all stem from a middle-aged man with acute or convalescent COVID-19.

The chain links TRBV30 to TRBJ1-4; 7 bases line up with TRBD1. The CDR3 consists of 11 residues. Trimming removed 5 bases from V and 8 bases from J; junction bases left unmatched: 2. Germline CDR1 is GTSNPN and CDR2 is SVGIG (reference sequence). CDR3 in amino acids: CAWLTGEKLFF. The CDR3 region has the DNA TGTGCCTGGCTGACAGGGGAAAAACTGTTTTTT.

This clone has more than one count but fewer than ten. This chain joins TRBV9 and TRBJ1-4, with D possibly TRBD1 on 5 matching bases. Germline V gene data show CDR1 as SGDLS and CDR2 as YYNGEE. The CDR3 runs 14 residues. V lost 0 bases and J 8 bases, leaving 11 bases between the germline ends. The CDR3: CASSVEGRPEKLFF. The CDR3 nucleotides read TGTGCCAGCAGCGTAGAGGGGCGTCCGGAAAAACTGTTTTTT.

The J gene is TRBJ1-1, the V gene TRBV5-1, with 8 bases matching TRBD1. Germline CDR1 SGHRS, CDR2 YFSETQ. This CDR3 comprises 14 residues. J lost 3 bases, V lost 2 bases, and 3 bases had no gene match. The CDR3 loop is CASSFGQGDTEAFF. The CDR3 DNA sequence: TGCGCCAGCAGCTTCGGACAGGGTGACACTGAAGCTTTCTTT.

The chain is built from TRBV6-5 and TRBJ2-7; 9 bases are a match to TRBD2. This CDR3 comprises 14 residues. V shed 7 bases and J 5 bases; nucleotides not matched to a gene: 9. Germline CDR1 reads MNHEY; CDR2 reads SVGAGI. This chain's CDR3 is CASILSGGGDEQYF. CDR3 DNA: TGTGCCAGCATTCTTAGCGGGGGTGGCGACGAGCAGTACTTC.

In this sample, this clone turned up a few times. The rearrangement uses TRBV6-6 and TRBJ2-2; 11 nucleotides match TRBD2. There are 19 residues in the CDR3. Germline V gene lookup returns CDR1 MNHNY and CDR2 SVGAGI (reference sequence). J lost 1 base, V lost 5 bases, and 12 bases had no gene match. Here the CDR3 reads CASSPQPPGTSGNTGELFF. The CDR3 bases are TGTGCCAGCAGTCCCCAACCACCCGGGACTAGCGGGAACACCGGGGAGCTGTTTTTT.

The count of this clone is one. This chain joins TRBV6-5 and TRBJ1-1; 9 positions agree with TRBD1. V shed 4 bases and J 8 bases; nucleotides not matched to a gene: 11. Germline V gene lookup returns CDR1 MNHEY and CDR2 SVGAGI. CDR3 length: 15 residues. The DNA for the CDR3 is TGTGCCAGCAGTTCCTACCTTACAGGGGGCGAGGAAGCTTTCTTT. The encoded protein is CASSSYLTGGEEAFF.

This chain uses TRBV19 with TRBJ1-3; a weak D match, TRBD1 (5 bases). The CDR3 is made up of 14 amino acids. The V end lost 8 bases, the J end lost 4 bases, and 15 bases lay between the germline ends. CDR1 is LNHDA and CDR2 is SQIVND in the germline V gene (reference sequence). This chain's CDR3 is CASGGRGKGNTIYF. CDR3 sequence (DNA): TGTGCCAGTGGCGGCCGGGGGAAAGGAAACACCATATATTTT.

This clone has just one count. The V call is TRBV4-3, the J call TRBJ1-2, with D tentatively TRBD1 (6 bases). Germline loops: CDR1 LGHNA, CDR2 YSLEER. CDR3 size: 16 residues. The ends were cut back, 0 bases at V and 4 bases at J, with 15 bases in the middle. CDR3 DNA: TGCGCCAGCAGCCAAGATCCGGGCCAAGGGGGCTATGGCTACACCTTC. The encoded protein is CASSQDPGQGGYGYTF.

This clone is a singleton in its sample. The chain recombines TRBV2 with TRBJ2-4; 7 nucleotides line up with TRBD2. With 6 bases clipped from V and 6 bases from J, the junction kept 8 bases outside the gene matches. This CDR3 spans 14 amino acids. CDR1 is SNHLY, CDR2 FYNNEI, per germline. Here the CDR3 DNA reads TGTGCCAGCAGGCAAGTGGTAGCGGGAAACATTCAGTACTTC. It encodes CASRQVVAGNIQYF.

CDR3 residues: CASSISGGLEGQPQHF. CDR3 bases: TGTGCCAGTAGTATATCCGGGGGGCTGGAAGGTCAGCCCCAGCATTTT. The chain combines TRBV19 with TRBJ1-5; D perhaps matches TRBD1 (6 bases). The CDR3 length is 16 residues. CDR1 is LNHDA, CDR2 SQIVND, per germline (reference sequence). V dropped 2 bases and J dropped 6 bases, with 17 bases sitting between them.

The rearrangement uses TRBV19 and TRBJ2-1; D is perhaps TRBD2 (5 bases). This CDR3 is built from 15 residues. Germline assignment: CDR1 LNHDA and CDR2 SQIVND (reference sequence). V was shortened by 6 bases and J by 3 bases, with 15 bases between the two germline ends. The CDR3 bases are TGTGCCAGTAGCGCTGGACGCGGGCGCTACAATGAGCAGTTCTTC. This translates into CASSAGRGRYNEQFF.

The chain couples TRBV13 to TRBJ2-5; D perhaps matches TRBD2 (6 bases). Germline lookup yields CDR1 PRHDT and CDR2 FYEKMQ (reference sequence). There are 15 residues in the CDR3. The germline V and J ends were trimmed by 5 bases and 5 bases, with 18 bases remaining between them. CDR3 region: CASSRQPGVAETQYF. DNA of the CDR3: TGTGCCAGCAGCCGCCAGCCGGGAGTCGCGGAGACCCAGTACTTC.

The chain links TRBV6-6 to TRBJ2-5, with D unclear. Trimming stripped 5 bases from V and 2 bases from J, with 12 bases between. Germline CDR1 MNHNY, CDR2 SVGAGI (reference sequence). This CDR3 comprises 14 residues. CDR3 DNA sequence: TGTGCCAGCAGTCCGAGCGAGATACAAGAGACCCAGTACTTC. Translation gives CASSPSEIQETQYF.

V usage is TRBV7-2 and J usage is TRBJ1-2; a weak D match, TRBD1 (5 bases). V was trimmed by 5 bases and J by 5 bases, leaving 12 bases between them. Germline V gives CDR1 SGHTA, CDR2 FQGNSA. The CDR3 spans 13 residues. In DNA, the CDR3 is TGTGCCAGCAGCGCAGGGAGGGGATATGGCTACACCTTC. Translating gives CASSAGRGYGYTF.

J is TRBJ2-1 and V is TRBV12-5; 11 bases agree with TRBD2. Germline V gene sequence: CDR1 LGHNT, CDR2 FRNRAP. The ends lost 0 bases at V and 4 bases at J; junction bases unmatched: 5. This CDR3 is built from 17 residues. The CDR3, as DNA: TGTGCTAGTGGTTTGGTCGGGACTAGCGGCAAATACAATGAGCAGTTCTTC. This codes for CASGLVGTSGKYNEQFF.

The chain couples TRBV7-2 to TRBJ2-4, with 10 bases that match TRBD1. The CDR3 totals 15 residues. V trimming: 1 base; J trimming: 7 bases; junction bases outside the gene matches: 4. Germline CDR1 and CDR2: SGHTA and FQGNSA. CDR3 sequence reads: CASSLGTGGTNIQYF. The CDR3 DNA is TGTGCCAGCAGCTTAGGGACAGGGGGTACCAACATTCAGTACTTC.

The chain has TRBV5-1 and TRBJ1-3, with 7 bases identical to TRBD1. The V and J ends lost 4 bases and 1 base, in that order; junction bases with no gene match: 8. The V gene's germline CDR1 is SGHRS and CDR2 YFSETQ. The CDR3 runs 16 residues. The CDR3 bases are TGCGCCAGCAGCACAACCGGGACAGCTTCTGGAAACACCATATATTTT. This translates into CASSTTGTASGNTIYF. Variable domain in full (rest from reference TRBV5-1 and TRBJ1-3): KAGVTQTPRYLIKTRGQQVTLSCSPISGHRSVSWYQQTPGQGLQFLFEYFSETQRNKGNFPGRFSGRQFSNSRSEMNVSTLELGDSALYLCASSTTGTASGNTIYFGEGSWLTVV.

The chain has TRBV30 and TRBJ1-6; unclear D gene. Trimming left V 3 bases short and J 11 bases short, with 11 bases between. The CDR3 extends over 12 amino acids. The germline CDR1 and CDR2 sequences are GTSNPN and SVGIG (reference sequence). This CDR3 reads CAWRAPGTPLHF. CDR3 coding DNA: TGTGCCTGGAGGGCTCCGGGAACACCCCTCCACTTT.